One sample yielded the 23 T cell receptor beta chains listed below, sequenced in a study of neurological immune-mediated disorders. Described time point: technical triplicate 3. In TCRdb, the 5' RACE reads were re-called with MiXCR into one record per CDR3 protein. In the table there are about 30,000 distinct CDR3 sequences, 16% of which are singletons. Sequenced input: CD4+ T cells from blood. Receptor source: a female donor with HTLV-1-associated myelopathy (HAM/TSP).

This clonotype is medium-sized in the sample. V is TRBV10-3 and J is TRBJ2-5; tentative D call: TRBD2 (7 bases). CDR3 size: 13 residues. V lost 8 bases and J lost 1, with 11 bases in between. Germline loops: CDR1 ENHRY, CDR2 SYGVKD. CDR3: CAIGAGAQETQYF. CDR3 DNA sequence: TGTGCCATCGGGGCGGGGGCCCAAGAGACCCAGTACTTC.

This clonotype was counted many times. The chain uses TRBV30 and TRBJ2-5, with D unclear. The CDR3 length is 11 residues. V lost 0 bases and J lost 4, with 3 bases in between. CDR1 is GTSNPN, CDR2 SVGIG, per germline (reference sequence). The CDR3 reads CAWSVAETQYF. The CDR3 DNA reads as TGTGCCTGGAGTGTAGCAGAGACCCAGTACTTC.

This clonotype was seen ten or more times. The chain links TRBV6-5 to TRBJ2-5; no clear D. V gave up 4 bases and J gave up 10 bases, with 13 bases separating them. The CDR3 sequence is 12 residues long. The germline V gene encodes CDR1 MNHEY and CDR2 SVGAGI. The CDR3 DNA reads as TGTGCCAGCAGTTCCCCGCTACGGATCCAGTACTTC. It yields the protein CASSSPLRIQYF.

The V gene is TRBV7-6, the J gene TRBJ2-7, with D perhaps TRBD2 (6 bases). The J call may be faulty, since TRBJ2-5 better matches the DNA end. Germline V CDR1 and CDR2: SGHVS, FNYEAQ. The CDR3 covers 13 residues. The CDR3 DNA reads as TGTGCCAGCAGCTCGGGACTGGCGGAGACCCAGTACTTC. It specifies CASSSGLAETQYF.

The chain has TRBV5-5 and TRBJ2-3, with 9 nucleotides matching TRBD2. Germline lookup yields CDR1 SGHKS and CDR2 YYEKEE (reference sequence). This CDR3 region has 16 residues. Trimming removed 2 bases from V and 4 bases from J; junction bases left unmatched: 8. The CDR3 region has the DNA TGTGCCAGCAGCTTTATCTTGCGGGGGGGAGCAGATACGCAGTATTTT. The encoded protein is CASSFILRGGADTQYF.

This clonotype came up many times. The chain carries TRBV7-9 and TRBJ1-1; D not resolved. The CDR3 has 15 residues. CDR1 SEHNR and CDR2 FQNEAQ come from the germline V gene (reference sequence). Trimming left V 1 base short and J 2 bases short, with 11 bases between. CDR3 nucleotide sequence: TGTGCCAGCAGCTTAGTCTCGGGCTCCAACACTGAAGCTTTCTTT. Its protein product is CASSLVSGSNTEAFF.

This chain links TRBV20-1 with TRBJ2-5; 8 positions agree with TRBD2. Germline V gene data show CDR1 as DFQATT and CDR2 as SNEGSKA (reference sequence). This CDR3 region has 15 residues. The V gene end was trimmed by 6 bases and the J gene end by 1 base; junction bases not matched to a gene: 10. This chain's CDR3 is CSAAVSGALQETQYF. CDR3 nucleotides: TGCAGTGCGGCCGTTAGCGGGGCACTCCAAGAGACCCAGTACTTC.

This clonotype rates as medium-sized. The chain uses TRBV3-1 and TRBJ2-3; 7 nucleotides agree with TRBD1. The V gene's germline CDR1 is LGHDT and CDR2 YNNKEL (reference sequence). J was trimmed by 4 bases and V by 0 bases; bases with no gene match: 4. This CDR3 contains 15 residues. The CDR3 region is CASSQDPGGADTQYF. CDR3 sequence (DNA): TGTGCCAGCAGCCAAGACCCAGGGGGAGCAGATACGCAGTATTTT.

This clonotype has a count of ten or more. V gene TRBV5-5 combines with J gene TRBJ1-1; the D gene is possibly TRBD1 (5 bases). V lost 1 base and J lost 4, with 11 bases in between. The CDR3 is made up of 14 amino acids. Germline CDR1 SGHKS, CDR2 YYEKEE (reference sequence). DNA for the CDR3: TGTGCCAGCAGCTTGCCGGGGGTTGTCACTGAAGCTTTCTTT. It specifies CASSLPGVVTEAFF.

This clonotype was detected ten times or more. The chain uses TRBV4-3 and TRBJ2-3, with D perhaps TRBD1 or TRBD2 (5 bases each). The germline V gene has CDR1 LGHNA and CDR2 YSLEER. The V gene lost 5 bases and the J gene lost 2 bases, with 20 bases spanning the gap. The CDR3 is 17 residues long. DNA for the CDR3: TGCGCCAGCAGCAAAGCCCGAGGGGCCAGGAACACAGATACGCAGTATTTT. Its protein is CASSKARGARNTDTQYF.

This clonotype has a count of ten or more. The chain joins TRBV4-1 to TRBJ2-2; no firm D call. The V gene's germline CDR1 is MGHRA and CDR2 YSYEKL. The CDR3 spans 18 residues. Trimming shortened V by 0 bases and J by 6 bases, and 20 bases separated the two germline ends. The DNA of the CDR3 is TGCGCCAGCAGCCAAGACACTTCTATGAACCTCCCCCCCGGGGAGCTGTTTTTT. The encoded protein is CASSQDTSMNLPPGELFF.

By share, this clonotype ranks as medium-sized. The chain uses TRBV5-5 and TRBJ2-3; no definite D call. Germline CDR1 SGHKS, CDR2 YYEKEE (reference sequence). Trimming removed 3 bases at V and 1 base at J, with 6 bases between. The CDR3 extends over 13 amino acids. CDR3 coding DNA: TGTGCCAGCAGCTCGTTGGGCACAGATACGCAGTATTTT. Protein: CASSSLGTDTQYF.

This clonotype was detected many times. The CDR3 DNA reads TGCAGTGCTAGAAGTACAGGGGTCTCCTACGAGCAGTACTTC. This sequence encodes CSARSTGVSYEQYF. The chain combines TRBV20-1 with TRBJ2-7, with TRBD1 matching 7 bases. The CDR3 is 14 residues long. V lost 2 bases and J lost 0; bases outside the gene matches: 4. CDR1 is DFQATT, CDR2 SNEGSKA, per germline (reference sequence).

This chain uses TRBV20-1 with TRBJ2-3, with 8 bases aligning to TRBD2. The CDR3 covers 15 residues. Looked up from germline, CDR1 is DFQATT and CDR2 is SNEGSKA (reference sequence). With V trimmed by 2 bases and J by 1 base, 5 bases remained unmatched. The DNA for the CDR3 is TGCAGTGCTAGAAAGGGACTAGGCGGCACAGATACGCAGTATTTT. It specifies CSARKGLGGTDTQYF.

This clonotype counts as medium-sized. The chain couples TRBV4-1 to TRBJ2-7; 11 positions agree with TRBD2. Germline V gene lookup returns CDR1 MGHRA and CDR2 YSYEKL. The CDR3 has 18 residues. J was trimmed by 4 bases and V by 3 bases; bases with no gene match: 14. The CDR3 spells CASSQGGIGTSGKYEQYF. The CDR3 DNA is TGCGCCAGCAGCCAGGGGGGGATTGGGACTAGCGGAAAGTACGAGCAGTACTTC.

The table lists this clonotype with many counts. The genes are TRBV6-2 or TRBV6-3 and TRBJ2-6; D remains unclear. The CDR3 sequence is 14 residues long. Looked up from germline, CDR1 is MNHEY and CDR2 is SVGEGT. V gave up 1 base and J gave up 4 bases, with 5 bases separating them. The chain's CDR3 is CASSYFRGANVLTF. DNA for the CDR3: TGTGCCAGCAGTTACTTCCGCGGGGCCAACGTCCTGACTTTC.

This clonotype was seen many times. The CDR3 sequence is CASSQLASGNTGELFF. DNA for the CDR3: TGTGCCAGCAGCCAACTAGCGAGCGGAAACACCGGGGAGCTGTTTTTT. The V and J genes are TRBV3-1 and TRBJ2-2; tentative D call: TRBD2 (6 bases). The CDR3 contains 16 residues. V was cut by 2 bases and J by 2 bases, with 12 bases left in between. Germline lookup yields CDR1 LGHDT and CDR2 YNNKEL (reference sequence).

In its sample, this clonotype was seen many times. The J gene is TRBJ2-5, the V gene TRBV5-1, with D perhaps TRBD2 (6 bases). The V end lost 1 base, the J end lost 5 bases, and 21 bases lay between the germline ends. Germline CDR1 reads SGHRS; CDR2 reads YFSETQ. CDR3 size: 17 residues. As DNA, the CDR3 is TGCGCCAGCAGCTTGTCGTTTGTGGGCACCGGAGGGGAGACCCAGTACTTC. This gives the protein CASSLSFVGTGGETQYF.

This clonotype was picked up many times. The V gene is TRBV4-2, the J gene TRBJ1-1; 11 bases align to TRBD1. The CDR3 spans 16 residues. The junction had 8 bases not matched to a gene; V was cut back by 4 bases and J by 4 bases. CDR1 is LGHNA and CDR2 is YNFKEQ in the germline V gene. The CDR3 DNA is TGTGCCAGCAGCCTCTGGGACAGGGGGGGGGGCACTGAAGCTTTCTTT. Its protein product is CASSLWDRGGGTEAFF.

This clonotype was counted many times. This chain connects TRBV9 to TRBJ2-5, with unresolved D. Germline CDR1 reads SGDLS; CDR2 reads YYNGEE. The CDR3 has 16 amino acids. Between the trimmed V and J ends, which lost 0 bases and 0 bases, there was a span of 12 bases. The CDR3 DNA is TGTGCCAGCAGCGTAGCTACGTGGGCGCACCAAGAGACCCAGTACTTC. It encodes CASSVATWAHQETQYF.

The rearrangement links TRBV9 to TRBJ2-3; TRBD2 matches 8 bases. V lost 3 bases and J lost 11; bases outside the gene matches: 11. This CDR3 is 14 amino acids long. CDR1 is SGDLS, CDR2 YYNGEE, per germline. CDR3 residues: CASSDRTSYNEQYF. Here the CDR3 DNA reads TGTGCCAGCAGCGACCGGACTAGCTACAATGAGCAGTATTTT.

This clonotype was seen many times. The genes are TRBV7-2 and TRBJ2-7; 8 nucleotides line up with TRBD2. Germline V gene data show CDR1 as SGHTA and CDR2 as FQGNSA. The CDR3 is 15 residues long. Losses at the gene ends were 3 bases for V and 0 bases for J; bases not matched to a gene: 4. The CDR3 here is CASSFNGGGSYEQYF. For the CDR3, the DNA is TGTGCCAGCAGCTTTAACGGGGGGGGCTCCTACGAGCAGTACTTC.

This clonotype occurred many times. This sequence joins TRBV7-3 and TRBJ2-2; a weak D match, TRBD2 (6 bases). Trimming stripped 0 bases from V and 2 bases from J, with 10 bases between. Germline V gives CDR1 SGHTA, CDR2 FQGTGA. The CDR3 spans 16 residues. DNA of the CDR3: TGTGCCAGCAGCTTAACTGGCGGGGAAAACACCGGGGAGCTGTTTTTT. This encodes CASSLTGGENTGELFF. Filled out from reference TRBV7-3 and TRBJ2-2, the complete variable domain reads GAGVSQTPSNKVTEKGKYVELRCDPISGHTALYWYRQSLGQGPEFLIYFQGTGAADDSGLPNDRFFAVRPEGSVSTLKIQRTERGDSAVYLCASSLTGGENTGELFFGEGSRLTVL.